This T cell receptor (beta chain) was sequenced in a study of CD8 T cell repertoires and HIV-1 epitope variants. Study context: 1M T cells were kept uncultured as a baseline.

The method was immunoSEQ multiplex PCR; TCRdb's version includes in-frame clones alone and lacks a portion of them. The repertoire consists of 4,000 or so clones, with 60% to 70% occurring once and the leading ten covering 44%. In germline, CDR1 is MDHEN, CDR2 SYDVKM. The V end was cut by 1 base, the J end by 2 bases, with 11 bases between. The CDR3 runs to 16 residues. Of note for this clone: Its antigen is undetermined.

Sequencing was carried out using cultured CD8+ T cells derived from PBMCs. The chain recombines TRBV28 with TRBJ1-4, with D possibly TRBD1 on 6 matching bases. The receptor comes from a male donor with HIV. This chain's CDR3 is CASSLYGGQTNEKLFF. In nucleotides, the CDR3 is TGTGCCAGCAGTTTATACGGGGGGCAGACTAATGAAAAACTGTTTTTT.